This entry lists 2 T cell receptor beta chains sequenced from one sample in a study of regulatory T cells in long-lasting Graves disease. Time point denoted: newly diagnosed GD, antithyroid drugs for less than 3 months. PBMCs provided the RNA from which the TCR library was made. Arm-PCR of CDR3 regions and iRepertoire HTBI primers were used to build TCR beta libraries. TCRdb analysed the multiplex PCR reads with MiXCR anew, one entry per CDR3 protein. The data show 400,000 to 500,000 distinct CDR3 sequences, approximately 16% seen once. This sample also appeared in a second study, on T cells in Graves' hyperthyroidism and ophthalmopathy.

The sample was peripheral blood mononuclear cells (PBMCs), taken at new diagnosis, from a patient treated with antithyroid drugs. These receptors were collected from a woman in her forties with Graves disease.

This clonotype was detected ten times or more. The chain employs TRBV20-1 and TRBJ1-5, with D maybe TRBD1 (5 bases). This CDR3 is built from 14 residues. CDR1 is DFQATT, CDR2 SNEGSKA, per germline (reference sequence). V was cut by 0 bases and J by 7 bases, with 13 bases left in between. The CDR3 sequence is CSAREGGEGQPQHF. In DNA, the CDR3 is TGCAGTGCTAGAGAGGGGGGGGAAGGACAGCCCCAGCATTTT.

V gene TRBV9 combines with J gene TRBJ2-3, with 9 nucleotides matching TRBD2. The CDR3 loop spans 15 amino acids. Germline values: CDR1 SGDLS, CDR2 YYNGEE. The junction had 3 bases not matched to a gene; V was cut back by 2 bases and J by 2 bases. CDR3 region: CASSVTSGYTDTQYF. The CDR3 nucleotides read TGTGCCAGCAGCGTGACTAGCGGATACACAGATACGCAGTATTTT.